The 4 T cell receptor beta chains below all came from one sample that was sequenced in a study of T cell repertoires in cytomegalovirus infection. What these receptors recognize is not known. TCRdb itself ran the reads through MiXCR, one entry per CDR3 protein. Among 400,000 to 600,000 distinct CDR3 sequences listed, about 42% were seen once. The sequencing used cultured PBMCs, collected from culture after CMV antigen stimulation. All receptors derive from a human donor in good health (CMV status not recorded). Some clones in this sample may be carry-over from other donors' samples.

The V call is TRBV12-3 or TRBV12-4, the J call TRBJ1-5, with 8 bases that match TRBD1. Trimming cost V 6 bases and J 3 bases; bases outside gene matches: 4. This CDR3 is built from 14 residues. This CDR3 reads CASSRDRNNQPQHF. The CDR3 nucleotides read TGTGCCAGCAGCCGGGACAGGAACAATCAGCCCCAGCATTTT.

This clonotype turned up a few times. This chain joins TRBV6-2 or TRBV6-3 and TRBJ2-1; 12 positions match TRBD2. Trimming cost V 0 bases and J 7 bases; bases outside gene matches: 7. The CDR3 sequence is 17 residues long. Looked up from germline, CDR1 is MNHEY and CDR2 is SVGEGT. This CDR3 reads CASSYSRLAGGQNEQFF. As DNA, the CDR3 is TGTGCCAGCAGTTACTCGAGGCTAGCGGGGGGGCAAAATGAGCAGTTCTTC.

The chain carries TRBV7-2 and TRBJ2-1, with TRBD2 identical over 16 bases. Per germline, CDR1 SGHTA and CDR2 FQGNSA. With V trimmed by 5 bases and J by 0 bases, 7 bases remained unmatched. This CDR3 comprises 19 residues. The CDR3 sequence is CASSPPGLAGGSSYNEQFF. The DNA for the CDR3 is TGTGCCAGCAGCCCGCCGGGACTAGCGGGAGGGAGCTCCTACAATGAGCAGTTCTTC.

The chain has TRBV7-9 and TRBJ2-3; TRBD2 aligns across 7 bases. V lost 1 base and J lost 2; bases outside the gene matches: 3. Germline CDR1 reads SEHNR; CDR2 reads FQNEAQ (reference sequence). There are 15 residues in the CDR3. DNA for the CDR3: TGTGCCAGCAGCTTAGGCGGGGGTACCACAGATACGCAGTATTTT. It yields the protein CASSLGGGTTDTQYF.